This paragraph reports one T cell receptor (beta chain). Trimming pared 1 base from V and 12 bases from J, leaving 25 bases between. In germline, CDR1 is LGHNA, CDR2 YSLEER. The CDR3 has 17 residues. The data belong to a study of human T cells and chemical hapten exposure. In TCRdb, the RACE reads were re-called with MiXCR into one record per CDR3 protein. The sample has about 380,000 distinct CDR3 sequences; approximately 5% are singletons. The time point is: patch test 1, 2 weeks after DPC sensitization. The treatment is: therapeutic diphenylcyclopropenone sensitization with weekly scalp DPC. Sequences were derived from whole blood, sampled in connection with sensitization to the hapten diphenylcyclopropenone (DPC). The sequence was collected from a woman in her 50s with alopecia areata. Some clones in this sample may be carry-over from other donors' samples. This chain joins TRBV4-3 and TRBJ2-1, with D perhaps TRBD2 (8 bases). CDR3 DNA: TGCGCCAGCAGCCAAGGCCCAGGGGGGACTAGGGCAATCGGGCAGTTCTTC. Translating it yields CASSQGPGGTRAIGQFF.